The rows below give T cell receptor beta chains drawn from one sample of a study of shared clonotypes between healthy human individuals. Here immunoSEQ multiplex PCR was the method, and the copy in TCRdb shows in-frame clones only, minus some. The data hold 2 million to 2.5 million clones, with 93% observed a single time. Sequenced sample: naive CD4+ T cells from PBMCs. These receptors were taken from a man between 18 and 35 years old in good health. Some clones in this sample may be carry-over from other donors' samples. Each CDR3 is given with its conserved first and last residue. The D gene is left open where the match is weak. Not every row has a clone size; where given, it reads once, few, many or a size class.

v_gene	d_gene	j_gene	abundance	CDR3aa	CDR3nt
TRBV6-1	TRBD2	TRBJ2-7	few	CASSSSGRAYEQYF	TGTGCCAGCAGCTCTAGCGGGAGGGCATACGAGCAGTACTTC
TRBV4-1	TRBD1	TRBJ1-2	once	CASSQIGQEIRDGYTF	TGCGCCAGCAGCCAAATAGGACAGGAAATTAGGGATGGCTACACCTTC
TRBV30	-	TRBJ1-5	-	CAWSGAGGGPGPQHF	TGTGCCTGGAGTGGCGCGGGGGGGGGACCTGGGCCCCAGCATTTT
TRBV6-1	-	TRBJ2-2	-	CASSVAHLNTGELFF	TGTGCCAGCAGTGTGGCCCACCTGAACACCGGGGAGCTGTTTTTT
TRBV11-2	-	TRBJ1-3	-	CASSLISSSGNTIYF	TGTGCCAGCAGCCTCATTTCGAGCTCTGGAAACACCATATATTTT
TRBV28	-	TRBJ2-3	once	CASSFGRASTDTQYF	TGTGCCAGCAGTTTTGGCAGAGCTAGCACAGATACGCAGTATTTT
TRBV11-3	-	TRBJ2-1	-	CASSTEGSLSYNEQFF	TGTGCCAGCAGCACAGAGGGGTCTCTTTCCTACAATGAGCAGTTCTTC
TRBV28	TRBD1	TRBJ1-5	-	CASSSIDRASNQPQHF	TGTGCCAGCAGTTCCATAGACAGGGCAAGCAATCAGCCCCAGCATTTT
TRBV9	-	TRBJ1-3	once	CASSPTVNSGNTIYF	TGTGCCAGCAGCCCGACAGTGAACTCTGGAAACACCATATATTTT
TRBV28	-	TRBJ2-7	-	CASSLAHEQYF	TGTGCCAGCAGTTTGGCCCACGAGCAGTACTTC
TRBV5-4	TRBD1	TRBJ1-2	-	CASSLIGTAYGYTF	TGTGCCAGCAGCTTAATTGGGACAGCCTATGGCTACACCTTC
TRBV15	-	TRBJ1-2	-	CATSRDNYGYTF	TGTGCCACCAGCAGAGACAACTATGGCTACACCTTC
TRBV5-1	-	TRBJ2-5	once	CASSLGGQVETQYF	TGCGCCAGCAGCTTGGGTGGACAAGTAGAGACCCAGTACTTC
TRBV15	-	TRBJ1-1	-	CATSRQANTEAFF	TGTGCCACCAGCAGACAGGCGAACACTGAAGCTTTCTTT
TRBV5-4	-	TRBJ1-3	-	CASSLEPHGGNTIYF	TGTGCCAGCAGCTTGGAACCCCACGGTGGAAACACCATATATTTT
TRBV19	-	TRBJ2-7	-	CASSAGTGTYEQYF	TGTGCCAGTAGCGCCGGAACAGGGACCTACGAGCAGTACTTC
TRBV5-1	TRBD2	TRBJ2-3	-	CASSWLATGGGTDTQYF	TGCGCCAGCAGCTGGCTAGCGACGGGGGGTGGCACAGATACGCAGTATTTT
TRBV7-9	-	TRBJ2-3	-	CASSKNAGESTDTQYF	TGTGCCAGCAGCAAAAATGCAGGGGAGTCCACAGATACGCAGTATTTT
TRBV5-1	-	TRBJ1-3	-	CASSLDGTGNTIYF	TGCGCCAGCAGCCTCGACGGAACCGGAAACACCATATATTTT
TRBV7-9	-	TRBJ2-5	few	CASSLVGETQYF	TGTGCCAGCAGCTTAGTCGGGGAGACCCAGTACTTC
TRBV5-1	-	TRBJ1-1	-	CASSLTAGSTEAFF	TGCGCCAGCAGCTTAACTGCGGGAAGCACTGAAGCTTTCTTT
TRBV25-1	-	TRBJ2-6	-	CASTMDTPSGANVLTF	TGTGCCAGCACCATGGACACCCCCTCTGGGGCCAACGTCCTGACTTTC
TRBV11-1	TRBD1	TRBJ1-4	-	CASSQEERTGLSYEKLFF	TGTGCCAGCAGCCAAGAAGAGCGGACAGGGTTATCGTATGAAAAACTGTTTTTT
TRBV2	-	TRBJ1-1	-	CASSELQGKAFF	TGTGCCAGCAGTGAGCTTCAGGGTAAAGCTTTCTTT
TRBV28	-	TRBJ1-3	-	CASSRTVSGNTIYF	TGTGCCAGCAGTCGGACAGTCTCTGGAAACACCATATATTTT
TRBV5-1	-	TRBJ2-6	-	CASSWNRDTGVGNVLTF	TGCGCCAGCAGCTGGAACCGGGACACCGGAGTAGGCAACGTCCTGACTTTC
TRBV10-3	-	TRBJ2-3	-	CAISETSPGAGTDTQYF	TGTGCCATCAGTGAAACAAGTCCAGGGGCCGGCACAGATACGCAGTATTTT
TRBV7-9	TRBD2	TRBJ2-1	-	CASSLLAGVVQFF	TGTGCCAGCAGCTTACTAGCGGGAGTTGTGCAGTTCTTC
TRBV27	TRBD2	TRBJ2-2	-	CASSLKRDNTGELFF	TGTGCCAGCAGTTTGAAGCGGGATAACACCGGGGAGCTGTTTTTT
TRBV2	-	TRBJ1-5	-	CASSRQIQPQHF	TGTGCCAGCAGCAGGCAGATCCAGCCCCAGCATTTT
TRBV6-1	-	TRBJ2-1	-	CASSEAMGSWGNEQFF	TGTGCCAGCAGTGAAGCGATGGGCTCATGGGGCAATGAGCAGTTCTTC
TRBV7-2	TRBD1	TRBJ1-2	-	CASSLDREYGYTF	TGTGCCAGCAGCCTGGACAGGGAATATGGCTACACCTTC